This T cell receptor beta chain was identified during a study of blood T cells in healthy people across ages. The study's findings and limits: Higher diversity, along with more naive CD4+ cells, distinguished long-lived donors from aged donors.

This clonotype was recorded a few times. What it recognizes is unknown. The CDR3 consists of 19 residues. V lost 0 bases and J lost 0, with 15 bases in between. Germline lookup yields CDR1 MNHEY and CDR2 SVGAGI. For the second PCR, which ran for 7 to 11 cycles, a sample-barcoded 5' primer and a J-beta primer mix were used. One entry per CDR3 protein results from TCRdb running MiXCR on the 5' RACE reads. The sample contains hundreds of thousands of distinct CDR3 sequences, around a fifth of which appear only once. The sequence was collected from a man aged 65 to 85 in good health. The source material was blood. The genes are TRBV6-5 and TRBJ2-6; D possibly matches TRBD1 or TRBD2 (6 bases each). CDR3 residues: CASSYSDAGHLSGANVLTF. DNA of the CDR3: TGTGCCAGCAGTTACTCAGACGCGGGACACCTCTCTGGGGCCAACGTCCTGACTTTC.